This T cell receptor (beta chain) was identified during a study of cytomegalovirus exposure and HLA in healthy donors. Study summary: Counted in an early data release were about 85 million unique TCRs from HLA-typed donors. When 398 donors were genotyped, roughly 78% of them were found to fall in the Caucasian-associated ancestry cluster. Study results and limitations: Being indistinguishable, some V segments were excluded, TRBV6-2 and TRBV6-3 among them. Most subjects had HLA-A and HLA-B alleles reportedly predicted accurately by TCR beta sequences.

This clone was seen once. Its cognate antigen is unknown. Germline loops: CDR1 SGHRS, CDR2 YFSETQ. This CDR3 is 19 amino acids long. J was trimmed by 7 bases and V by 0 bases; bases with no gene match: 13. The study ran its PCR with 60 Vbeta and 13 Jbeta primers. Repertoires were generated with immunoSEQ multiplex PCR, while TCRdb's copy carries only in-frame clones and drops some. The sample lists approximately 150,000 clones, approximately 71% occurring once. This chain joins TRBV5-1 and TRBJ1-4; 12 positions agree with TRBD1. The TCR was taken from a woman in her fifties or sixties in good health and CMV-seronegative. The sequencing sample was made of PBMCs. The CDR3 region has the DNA TGCGCCAGCAGCTTGGGGGACAGGGGGCGAAGTTTTCTTGGTGAAAAACTGTTTTTT. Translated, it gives CASSLGDRGRSFLGEKLFF.